The following is a T cell receptor beta chain sequence with its context. This clone was detected only a few times. Which antigen it targets is not known. No base-level quality is on record; no much larger clone is a single base apart. The donors were healthy, HIV-negative adults who had no recently reported acute infections or vaccinations. Only Caucasian adults living in Nashville, Tennessee, USA were represented among the donors. CD4+ T cells were enriched through magnetic negative selection, after which naive cells were positively selected on CD45RA and the remaining negative fraction served as the memory subset. Blood was collected by leukapheresis, and PBMCs were isolated by Ficoll-Histopaque density gradient centrifugation and then cryopreserved in liquid nitrogen vapor phase. Analytical flow cytometry was used to check the purity and quantity of every magnetically sorted T cell population. Each sorted fraction had its genomic DNA isolated and then quantified by UV absorbance on a Nanodrop 2000c.

Using the deep immunoSEQ assay, multiplex PCR amplified TCR CDR3 regions from genomic DNA. Extracted genomic DNA from each cell subset was spread evenly across all wells of several immunoSEQ 96-well plates, with each plate serving as a replicate. For sorted subsets, each replicate PCR was loaded with approximately 190 ng genomic DNA, equivalent to about 33,000 T cell genomes. Purified libraries were quantified with a Qubit 3.0 fluorometer, sized on a Bioanalyzer 2100, and re-quantified with the KAPA Library Quantification kit. A separate single-read 150-cycle Illumina NextSeq 550 flow cell was used to sequence each immunoSEQ 96-well plate. The authors' pipeline ran thus. Because the immunoSEQ output held only junctional sequences and lacked quality scores, the filtering could not match the filtering applied to full-length reads. To assign V/J genes and CDR3, sequences were annotated using PyIR, a Python wrapper for IgBLAST v1.9, with IMGT germline references. Reads were removed for weak V/J assignments (E-value above 1e-6), missing CDR3, stop codons, out-of-frame junctions, or ambiguous translated residues. V3J clonotypes were defined as sequences sharing an identical inferred V gene, J gene, and CDR3 amino acid sequence. To compute the percentage overlap between repertoires, the number of shared unique clonotypes was divided by the size of the smaller repertoire. RTK rarefaction, the Chao1 estimator, and Recon v2.1 estimates of unobserved clonotypes were used to assess repertoire richness. OLGA was used to compute generation probabilities for all TCRbeta clonotypes that the gDNA method yielded from a few donors. The clones in this table, taken by TCRdb from immuneACCESS, are in-frame only. Not every clone is retained; where verified, under half of the shortfall comes from an unresolved V gene, and the cause of the rest is unknown. V and J calls and clone size are copied from that table; D and trimming were computed from the DNA. Within this sample are 600,000 to 750,000 clones, with around 77% of them counted one time only. In total, the top ten clones hold more than 1.5% of the sample.

The data originate from a study of shared clonotypes between healthy human individuals (dated by TCRdb to 2020 to 2022). A note on the overall study: Three men and a couple of women, aged 18 to 49 years, made up the cohort. Between about 0.9 and 9 billion PBMCs per donor were obtained by leukapheresis. Per donor, three plates each were used for CD4 naive and CD4 memory, two for CD8 naive, and one for CD8 memory. The study deeply sequenced blood TCR repertoires of about five healthy adults to estimate repertoire size and the extent of clonotype sharing between individuals. To increase sequencing depth and limit assay-specific biases, TCR repertoire library preparation and sequencing were carried out by different laboratories using diverse techniques.

What the work shows at the level of the full study, not this receptor alone: Across four donors, approximately 4.9% of naive CD4, more than 3% of naive CD8, 2% to 2.5% of memory CD4, and 0.4% to 0.45% of memory CD8 clonotypes were shared. Estimated clonotype richness was generally larger for naive than for memory subsets. Clonotypes shared by all four sorted-subset donors showed higher generation probabilities than non-shared clonotypes. Based on pairwise subsampling, the degree of clonotype sharing among donors was expected to be affected by sequencing depth. Incomplete sequencing was indicated by rarefaction of sorted-subset datasets, despite the large sequencing depth. The genetic and exposure-history diversity represented was limited by the small number of donors. Sampling was restricted to blood, and TCR repertoires in tissue are likely to differ from TCR repertoires in blood.

The germline V gene gives CDR1 as MGHDK and CDR2 as SYGVNS. Unmatched junction bases come to 5, with V trimmed by 4 bases and J by 0 bases. Reading from cysteine to phenylalanine, the CDR3 counts 15 amino acids. The CDR3 DNA has 45 bases and is translated from base 1. The origin of this receptor is a woman aged 25 to 39 in good health. The chain is made from TRBV25-1 and TRBJ2-7; TRBD1 agrees with 8 junctional bases. The sequencing input was memory CD4+ T cells sorted from blood. The cell subset or site label, read with the paper, signifies: CD45RA-negative fraction. Here is the DNA: TGTGCCAGCAGTGCCCGGACAGGGAGCTCCTACGAGCAGTACTTC. The resulting protein is CASSARTGSSYEQYF.